This T cell receptor beta chain came from a study of CD8+CD57+ T cells in acquired aplastic anemia. Looking at the study overall: On average, sorted CD4+ and CD8+ cells gave about 2.9 ug of DNA.

The template for TCR beta VDJ and CDR3 sequence profiling was genomic DNA. MiXCR, applied by TCRdb to the reads, yields one record per CDR3 protein. The sample lists around 130,000 distinct CDR3 sequences; under 60% were seen once. This clonotype has only one observation. Antigen: not known. Looked up from germline, CDR1 is SGHTA and CDR2 is FQGNSA. Trimming took 1 base from V and 7 from J, leaving 13 bases between them. The CDR3 totals 15 residues. Findings and limits, study-wide: Patients and controls had CD8+ Simpson's diversity values that were not significantly distinct.

Sequencing involved patients with CD8+CD57+ cell expansion previously shown by flow cytometry. All patients had severe acquired aplastic anemia. This chain connects TRBV7-2 to TRBJ2-2, with D maybe TRBD2 (5 bases). The TCR was taken from a human donor with aplastic anemia. Sequenced: sorted CD4+, CD8+, or CD8+CD57+ T cells (not recorded which) from PBMCs. CDR3 loop: CASSLGQPGIGELFF. For the CDR3, the DNA is TGTGCCAGCAGCTTAGGGCAACCCGGGATCGGGGAGCTGTTTTTT.